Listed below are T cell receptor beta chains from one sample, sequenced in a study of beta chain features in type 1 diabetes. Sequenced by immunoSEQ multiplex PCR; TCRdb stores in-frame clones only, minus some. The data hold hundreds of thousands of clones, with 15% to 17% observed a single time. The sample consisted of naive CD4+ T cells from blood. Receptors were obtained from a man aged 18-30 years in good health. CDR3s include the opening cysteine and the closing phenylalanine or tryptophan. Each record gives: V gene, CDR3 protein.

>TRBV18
CASSPGLNTGELFF
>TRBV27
CASSVGGYGYTF
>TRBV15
CATSWGDSFNEKLFF
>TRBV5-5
CASSLGTNTYNEQFF
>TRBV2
CASSAPDTQYF
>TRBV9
CASSAGPTGGWETQYF
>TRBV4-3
CASSHRLGGVAGGASYEQYF
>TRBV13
CASSSPRGGVRTDTQYF
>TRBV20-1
CSAGLGRAFF
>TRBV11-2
CASSPIQGGGNTIYF
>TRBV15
CATSRDSTGELFF